This TCR beta chain was sequenced for a study of cytomegalovirus exposure and HLA in healthy donors (dated by TCRdb to about 2017). For the wider study: According to an earlier analysis of a few hundred of the donors, about 180 million T cells yielded 90 million to 140 million unique TCR beta sequences and roughly 280 Gb of sequence data. The study was designed to test whether signatures of past pathogen exposure could be identified by cataloging public T cell receptors. High-throughput TCR immunosequencing, statistical association of individual TCRs with disease status, and machine learning were combined to predict cytomegalovirus infection status. A separate validation cohort of some 130 different subjects was used in addition to the roughly 620-subject first cohort. Of the roughly 420 genotyped donors, roughly 76% were placed in the genetic ancestry cluster associated with self-reported Caucasian donors. Both class I and class II loci were covered by HLA typing, at four-digit resolution. A later analysis re-examined previously published TCR beta repertoires from more than 650 donors and added high-resolution HLA genotyping to investigate patterns of TCR occurrence. Because of strong linkage in the cohort, 4 to 6 DR-DQ haplotypes were treated as single units for association and clustering. The study profiled the T cell repertoires of under 850 subjects by immunosequencing and related them to cytomegalovirus serostatus. A later genetic analysis used genome-wide SNP genotypes for about 55% of the 666 donors, treating that subset as a discovery cohort. An earlier analysis of 587 of the donors used high-throughput TCR beta sequencing to judge whether each TCR beta V gene segment behaved as functional or pseudogenic. Donor age, sex, ethnicity and CMV serostatus were compiled alongside the repertoire data. Roughly 310 gigabases of sequencing data and some 85 million unique TCR sequences were included in an early release covering roughly 600 HLA-typed donors. Among about 370 genotyped donors of the cohort, an average of about 240,000 unique TCR beta nucleotide sequences was sequenced per donor, of which 15% to 20% were non-productive. All discovery cohort repertoires had been generated on a single sequencing platform. The number of donors typed differed by locus, with about 629-630 for A, B, C, DRB1 and DQB1, over 500 for DQA1, 606 for DPA1, and approximately 470 for DPB1. Rather than drawing on any new phenotypic data, the later analysis identified candidate immune exposures from TCR beta sequences and the way those sequences occurred across donors.

On the study overall, not on this receptor specifically: A further reported finding was that TCR beta sequences accurately predicted the HLA-A and HLA-B alleles for most subjects in the first cohort. In a later analysis, several top co-occurrence clusters were reported to appear linked to parvovirus B19, influenza, CMV and Epstein-Barr virus. The authors suggested that the approach could potentially be extended to other disease states and immunological phenotypes. A group of highly shared sequence variants was considered likely to be a technical artifact of the sequencing pipeline. A later analysis found that TCR association rates varied across HLA loci, with DRB1 alleles showing the most associated TCRs and HLA-C alleles the fewest. The 87-base-pair reads could not distinguish some IMGT-functional V segments, including TRBV6-2 and TRBV6-3, so those segments were excluded. A later genetic analysis associated a missense DCLRE1C variant with V-gene and J-gene trimming of TCR beta chains, and an independent cohort replicated the association. When HLA alleles, especially DR and DQ, strongly co-occurred, attributing TCR associations to individual alleles was difficult. In a later analysis, HLA-associated TCR beta chains showed more clonal expansion and lower generation probabilities than non-associated chains that were equally common. Roughly uniform sequencing depth across donors was assumed in presence/absence analyses, although this assumption may not hold. The cohort was sequenced for TCR beta chains only, and without alpha or paired-chain data the features that could be detected were limited. Most CMV-associated TCR beta chains appeared to be HLA-restricted in a later analysis, and the HLA associations seemed to be driven largely by CMV exposure. In an earlier analysis of about 600 of the donors, most TCR beta V segments appeared in productive rearrangements about 87% or about 30% of the time, broadly matching IMGT annotations. Compared with the roughly 710-donor mean, donors in an Asian-associated ancestry cluster had fewer N-insertions in productive TCRs, according to a later genetic analysis. Three of the identified cytomegalovirus-associated TCR beta chains were confirmed in vitro to be specific for cytomegalovirus antigens. Specific HLA alleles were associated with over 15,000 TCR beta sequences at a false discovery rate of 0.05 in a later analysis. HLA typing was unavailable for some donors at each locus, so association tests used only the typed subset. A total of some 180 TCR beta chains were listed by the study as associated with cytomegalovirus. Most TCR sequences were seen in very few donors, while some public TCRs were found in many individuals. For the cohort, immune exposure information was limited to CMV serostatus. Some 15 rarely observed V segments, including chromosome 9 orphons, were excluded from the earlier analysis of approximately 500 of the donors because counts were too low. Correlated functional status among segregating V segments might reflect linkage disequilibrium, but an unknown experimental factor could not be ruled out. In both the original and validation cohorts, the classifier was reported to diagnose cytomegalovirus status with high specificity and sensitivity.

The cohort consisted of hundreds of healthy bone marrow donors. Cohort members were all nominally healthy when sampled, although unrecorded immune exposures were likely present. The donor was CMV seronegative and belonged to the group of 350 or so seronegative cohort members. A peripheral blood sample was provided by each donor, and peripheral blood mononuclear cells were used for TCR beta sequencing. The Qiagen DNeasy Blood Extraction Kit was used to extract genomic DNA from the blood cell samples. Library generation was performed with the immunoSEQ multiplex PCR assay. For the multiplex PCR, a mixture combining 60 forward primers for TCR Vbeta segments and 13 reverse primers for TCR Jbeta segments was used. The CDR3 region of rearranged TCR beta genes was amplified from genomic DNA with a multiplex PCR assay. The Illumina HiSeq System was used to sequence the amplified TCR beta libraries as 87-base-pair reads. In the authors' own workflow: In a later analysis, tens of millions of unique TCR beta chains were counted across the roughly 700 repertoires, and about 9.9 million of these chains were shared by at least two donors. Raw reads were error-corrected and collapsed into unique sequences by a nearest-neighbor algorithm in which closely related sequences were merged to remove PCR and sequencing errors. Alignment of CDR3 sequences to IMGT reference sequences was used to assign V, D and J gene segments. For a sequence to be retained, at least a six-nucleotide match to both a V gene segment and a J gene segment was required. A rearrangement was called productive if the CDR3 had no stop codons and remained in frame with V and J, and every other rearrangement was called non-productive. CDR3 was defined according to IMGT convention as the region running from the second conserved V-encoded cysteine to the conserved J-encoded phenylalanine. The earlier analysis of some 540 of the donors excluded any sequence lacking an unambiguous match to a single V gene segment. In an earlier analysis of a few hundred of the donors, V segments were called functional above 56.7% productive rearrangements and were called segregating when the between-donor standard deviation exceeded 5%. A statistical classification framework was developed to diagnose cytomegalovirus status using the catalog of TCR beta chain sequences. In a later analysis, V and J genes were assigned by comparing TCR nucleotide sequences against IMGT/GENE-DB human TR gene sequences. Using the TCRdist pipeline, a later analysis assigned CDR3 sequences along with most-parsimonious VDJ recombination scenarios. In a later analysis, each TCR beta chain was defined by its CDR3 amino acid sequence together with its V-gene family, and reads lacking a unique V-gene family were excluded. In a later analysis, several hundred highly shared, low-generation-probability nucleotide sequences were removed to address suspected cross-contamination and a sequencing artifact. A later analysis calculated a clonal expansion index for each public chain from normalized within-repertoire ranks of inferred template counts. In a later analysis, generation probabilities were computed with a VDJ recombination model fitted to out-of-frame rearrangements, and the resulting probabilities were checked against IGoR. Hypergeometric tests were used in a later analysis to score TCR-TCR, TCR-HLA and TCR-CMV co-occurrence, with a repertoire-size bias correction applied to the TCR pairs. To estimate false discovery rates, a later analysis permuted the HLA or CMV assignments 20 times. In a later analysis, co-occurring TCRs were grouped with DBSCAN, and TCRdist sequence similarity was added when clustering was performed within HLA-allele-positive subsets. For co-occurrence clustering, repertoires with fewer than 30,000 or more than 120,000 public chains were excluded, along with roughly five repertoires with anomalous nucleotide sharing. TCRdb carries this immuneACCESS record with in-frame sequences only. Its versions omit some clonotypes, under half of them owing to an unresolved V gene in the studies checked, with the rest unexplained. V and J calls and clone size follow that table, whereas D and trimming were derived from the DNA. This sample has some 95,000 clones in its table, and approximately 69% of those were observed once. In total, the top ten clones hold over 0.95% of the sample.

To note about this clone: Its specific antigen is unknown. Base qualities were left out, and no much larger clone turns up one base away.

CDR1 and CDR2 were assigned from the germline V gene (reference sequence) as SEHNR and FQNEAQ. Counted from cysteine to phenylalanine, this CDR3 has 15 amino acids. Just the 45-base CDR3 DNA is kept, in frame starting at base 1. The V end loses 2 bases and the J end loses 5 bases, and a stretch of 15 bases separates them. In this chain, TRBV7-9 is recombined with TRBJ1-2, with the D gene call left open. The origin of this receptor is a female donor in good health and CMV-seronegative. The sequencing sample was made of PBMCs. For the CDR3, the sequence is CASSLSRTYTYGYTF. The DNA sequence is given as TGTGCCAGCAGCTTATCCCGAACCTATACGTATGGCTACACCTTC.